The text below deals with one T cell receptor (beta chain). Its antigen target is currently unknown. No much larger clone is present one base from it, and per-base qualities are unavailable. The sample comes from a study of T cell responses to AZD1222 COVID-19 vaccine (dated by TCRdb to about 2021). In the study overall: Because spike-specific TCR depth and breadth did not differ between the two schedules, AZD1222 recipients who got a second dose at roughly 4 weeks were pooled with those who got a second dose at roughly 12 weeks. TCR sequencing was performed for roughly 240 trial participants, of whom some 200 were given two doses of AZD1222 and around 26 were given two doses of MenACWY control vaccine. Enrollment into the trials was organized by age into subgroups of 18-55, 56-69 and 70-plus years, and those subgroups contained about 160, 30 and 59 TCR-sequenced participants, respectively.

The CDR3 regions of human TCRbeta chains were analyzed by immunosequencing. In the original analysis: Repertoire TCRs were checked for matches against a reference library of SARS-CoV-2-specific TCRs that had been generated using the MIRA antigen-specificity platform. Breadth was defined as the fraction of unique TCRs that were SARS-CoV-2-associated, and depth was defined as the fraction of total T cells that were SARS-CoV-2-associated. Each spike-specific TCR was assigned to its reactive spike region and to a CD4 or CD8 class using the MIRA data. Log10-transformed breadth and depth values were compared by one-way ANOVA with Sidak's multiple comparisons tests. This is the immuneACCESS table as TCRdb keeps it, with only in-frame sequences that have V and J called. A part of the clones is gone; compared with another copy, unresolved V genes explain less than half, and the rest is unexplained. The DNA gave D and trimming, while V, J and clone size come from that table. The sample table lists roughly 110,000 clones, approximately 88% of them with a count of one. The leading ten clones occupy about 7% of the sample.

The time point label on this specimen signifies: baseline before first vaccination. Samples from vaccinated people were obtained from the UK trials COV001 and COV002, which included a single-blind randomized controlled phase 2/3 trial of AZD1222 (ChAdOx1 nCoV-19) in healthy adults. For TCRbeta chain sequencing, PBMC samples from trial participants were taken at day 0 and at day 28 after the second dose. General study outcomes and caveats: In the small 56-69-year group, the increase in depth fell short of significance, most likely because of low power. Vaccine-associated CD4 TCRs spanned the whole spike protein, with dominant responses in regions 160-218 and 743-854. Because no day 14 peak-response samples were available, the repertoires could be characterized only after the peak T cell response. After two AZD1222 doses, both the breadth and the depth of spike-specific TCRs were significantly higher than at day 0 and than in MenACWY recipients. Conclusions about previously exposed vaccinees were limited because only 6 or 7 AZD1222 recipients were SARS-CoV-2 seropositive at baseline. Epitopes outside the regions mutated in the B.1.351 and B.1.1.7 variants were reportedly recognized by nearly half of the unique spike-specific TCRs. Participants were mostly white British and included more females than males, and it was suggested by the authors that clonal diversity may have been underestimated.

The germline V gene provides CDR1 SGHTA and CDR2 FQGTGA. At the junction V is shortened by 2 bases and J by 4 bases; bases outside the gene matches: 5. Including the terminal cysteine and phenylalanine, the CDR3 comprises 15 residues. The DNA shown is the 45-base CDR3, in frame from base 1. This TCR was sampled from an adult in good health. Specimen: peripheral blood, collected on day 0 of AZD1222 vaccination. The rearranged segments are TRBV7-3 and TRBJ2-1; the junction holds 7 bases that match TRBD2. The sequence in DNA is TGTGCCAGCAGCTTATTGAGCGGGAAGTACAATGAGCAGTTCTTC. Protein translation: CASSLLSGKYNEQFF.